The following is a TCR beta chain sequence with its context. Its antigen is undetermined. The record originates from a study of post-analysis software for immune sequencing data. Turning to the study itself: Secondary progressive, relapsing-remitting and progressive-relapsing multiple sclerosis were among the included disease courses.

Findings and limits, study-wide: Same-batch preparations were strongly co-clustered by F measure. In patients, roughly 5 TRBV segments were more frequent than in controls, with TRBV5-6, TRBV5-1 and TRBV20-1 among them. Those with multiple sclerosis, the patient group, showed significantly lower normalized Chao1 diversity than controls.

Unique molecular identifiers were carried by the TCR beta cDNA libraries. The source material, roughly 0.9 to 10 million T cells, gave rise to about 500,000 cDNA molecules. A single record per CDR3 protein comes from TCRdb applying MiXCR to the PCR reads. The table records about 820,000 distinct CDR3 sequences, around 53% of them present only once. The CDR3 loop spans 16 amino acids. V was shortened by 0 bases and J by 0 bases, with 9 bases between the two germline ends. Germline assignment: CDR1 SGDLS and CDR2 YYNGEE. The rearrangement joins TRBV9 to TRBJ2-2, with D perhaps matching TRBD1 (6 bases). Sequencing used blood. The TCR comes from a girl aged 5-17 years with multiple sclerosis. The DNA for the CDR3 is TGTGCCAGCAGCGTAGCCCGGACAGCGAACACCGGGGAGCTGTTTTTT. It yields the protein CASSVARTANTGELFF. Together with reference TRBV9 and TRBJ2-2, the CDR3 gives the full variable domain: DSGVTQTPKHLITATGQRVTLRCSPRSGDLSVYWYQQSLDQGLQFLIQYYNGEERAKGNILERFSAQQFPDLHSELNLSSLELGDSALYFCASSVARTANTGELFFGEGSRLTVL.